The next 12 T cell receptor beta chains were all read from a single sample in a study of cytomegalovirus exposure and HLA in healthy donors. TCRdb keeps only in-frame clones here, not all; method: immunoSEQ multiplex PCR. The repertoire holds 250,000 to 400,000 clones, approximately 86% seen once, with more than 0.95% in the top ten. The specimen was PBMCs. These TCRs come from a man aged 25 to 40 in good health and CMV-seronegative.

This clone was detected only once. V usage is TRBV9 and J usage is TRBJ2-7, with 11 bases matching TRBD1. V dropped 4 bases and J dropped 4; count of bases not matched to a gene: 7. The CDR3 spans 15 residues. Looked up from germline, CDR1 is SGDLS and CDR2 is YYNGEE. Here the CDR3 DNA reads TGTGCCAGCAGCCTACGGGACAGGGGGGGATACGAGCAGTACTTC. This codes for CASSLRDRGGYEQYF.

The gene calls are TRBV6-5 and TRBJ2-7, with 8 bases aligning to TRBD1. V dropped 0 bases and J dropped 5; count of bases not matched to a gene: 9. Germline CDR1 and CDR2: MNHEY and SVGAGI. This CDR3 is built from 16 residues. The CDR3 loop is CASSYSRAGGLDEQYF. CDR3 nucleotide sequence: TGTGCCAGCAGTTACTCGAGGGCAGGGGGCCTCGACGAGCAGTACTTC.

The gene calls are TRBV16 and TRBJ1-1; D is perhaps TRBD1 (6 bases). The CDR3 is 14 residues long. V was trimmed by 1 base and J by 4 bases, leaving 10 bases between them. CDR1 and CDR2 from the germline V gene are KGHSY and FQNENV. Here the CDR3 DNA reads TGTGCCAGCAGCCAATGGAAACAGGGCACTGAAGCTTTCTTT. Its protein product is CASSQWKQGTEAFF. Using reference TRBV16 and TRBJ1-1 for the parts outside the CDR3, the full variable domain is GEEVAQTPKHLVRGEGQKAKLYCAPIKGHSYVFWYQQVLKNEFKFLISFQNENVFDETGMPKERFSAKCLPNSPCSLEIQATKLEDSAVYFCASSQWKQGTEAFFGQGTRLTVV.

This clone was detected a few times. The chain couples TRBV4-3 to TRBJ2-7; 10 bases line up with TRBD2. CDR3 length: 17 residues. The junction had 11 bases not matched to a gene; V was cut back by 4 bases and J by 2 bases. Germline assignment: CDR1 LGHNA and CDR2 YSLEER. The chain's CDR3 is CASSPTALAGDTYEQYF. The CDR3 nucleotides read TGCGCCAGCAGCCCGACGGCCCTAGCGGGGGATACCTACGAGCAGTACTTC.

V is TRBV11-2 and J is TRBJ2-5; 11 bases fit TRBD2. V shed 1 base and J 3 bases; nucleotides not matched to a gene: 1. This CDR3 has 15 amino acids. The germline V gene encodes CDR1 SGHAT and CDR2 FQNNGV. CDR3 region: CASSLVGLAEETQYF. The CDR3 nucleotides read TGTGCCAGCAGCTTAGTGGGACTAGCGGAAGAGACCCAGTACTTC.

CDR3 amino acids: CASSLTGGAGELFF. The CDR3 region has the DNA TGTGCCAGCAGCCTGACAGGGGGTGCCGGGGAGCTGTTTTTT. The rearrangement uses TRBV2 and TRBJ2-2, with TRBD1 matching 9 bases. Per germline, CDR1 SNHLY and CDR2 FYNNEI. V was pared by 6 bases and J by 6 bases, with 5 bases of the junction left unmatched. This CDR3 has 14 residues.

Here the CDR3 reads CASSPPGQLNTEAFF. As DNA, the CDR3 is TGTGCCAGCAGCCCTCCGGGACAGTTGAACACTGAAGCTTTCTTT. The V call is TRBV6-6, the J call TRBJ1-1; 7 bases align to TRBD1. Trimming cost V 6 bases and J 0 bases; bases outside gene matches: 7. Germline lookup yields CDR1 MNHNY and CDR2 SVGAGI (reference sequence). This CDR3 spans 15 amino acids.

The chain has TRBV7-8 and TRBJ1-1, with 8 nucleotides matching TRBD1. Germline values: CDR1 SGHVS, CDR2 FQNEAQ. V lost 4 bases and J lost 3; bases outside the gene matches: 10. There are 16 residues in the CDR3. The CDR3 region is CASSSKTGAQDTEAFF. DNA for the CDR3: TGTGCCAGCAGCTCAAAGACAGGGGCTCAAGACACTGAAGCTTTCTTT.

The chain employs TRBV29-1 and TRBJ1-1; 10 bases fit TRBD1. The CDR3 runs to 16 residues. Trimming took 7 bases from V and 0 from J; bases not matched to a gene: 11. Per the germline V gene, CDR1 is SQVTM and CDR2 is ANQGSEA. The CDR3 protein is CSGRGQGPSLNTEAFF. The CDR3 DNA follows: TGCAGCGGTAGGGGACAGGGGCCTAGTTTGAACACTGAAGCTTTCTTT.

There are a few counts of this clone. The chain links TRBV4-1 to TRBJ1-5, with 7 bases identical to TRBD1. The germline CDR1 and CDR2 sequences are MGHRA and YSYEKL. V trimming: 4 bases; J trimming: 3 bases; junction bases outside the gene matches: 9. The CDR3 covers 16 residues. The CDR3 spells CASSRRQGMINQPQHF. CDR3 in DNA: TGCGCCAGCAGCCGGCGACAGGGTATGATCAATCAGCCCCAGCATTTT.

The chain links TRBV5-1 to TRBJ2-1; 7 bases fit TRBD2. This CDR3 is built from 14 residues. Germline assignment: CDR1 SGHRS and CDR2 YFSETQ. V lost 4 bases and J lost 8; bases outside the gene matches: 9. CDR3 residues: CASSPRTSGDEQFF. For the CDR3, the DNA is TGCGCCAGCAGCCCAAGGACTAGTGGGGATGAGCAGTTCTTC.

The rearrangement links TRBV18 to TRBJ1-6; D not resolved. The V gene lost 3 bases and the J gene lost 7 bases, with 13 bases spanning the gap. CDR1 and CDR2 (germline): KGHSH, LQKENI. The CDR3 totals 15 residues. The CDR3 loop is CASSPRAAGNSPLHF. The CDR3 DNA sequence: TGTGCCAGCTCACCCCGTGCCGCGGGAAATTCACCCCTCCACTTT.